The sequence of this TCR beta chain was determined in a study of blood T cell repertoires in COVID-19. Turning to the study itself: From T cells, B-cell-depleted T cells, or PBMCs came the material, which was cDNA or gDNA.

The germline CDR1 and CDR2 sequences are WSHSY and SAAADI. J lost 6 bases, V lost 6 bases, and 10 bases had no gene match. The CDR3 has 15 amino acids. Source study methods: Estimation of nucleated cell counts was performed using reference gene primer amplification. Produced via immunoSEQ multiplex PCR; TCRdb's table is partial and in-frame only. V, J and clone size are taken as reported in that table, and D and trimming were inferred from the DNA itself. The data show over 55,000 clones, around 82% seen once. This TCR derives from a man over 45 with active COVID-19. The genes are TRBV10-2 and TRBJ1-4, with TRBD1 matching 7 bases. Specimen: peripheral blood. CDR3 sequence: CASRPTGQDDEKLFF. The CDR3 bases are TGCGCCAGCAGACCGACAGGGCAAGATGATGAAAAACTGTTTTTT.